This section outlines one TCR beta chain sequence together with its context. No antigen is known for it. It has no much larger one-base neighbor in the sample; base qualities were not kept. At the junction V is shortened by 1 base and J by 9 bases; bases outside the gene matches: 9. The CDR3, from cysteine to phenylalanine, totals 15 residues. Solely the CDR3 DNA is kept, with 45 bases framed from the first base. For CDR1 and CDR2, the germline V gene lists SGHDT and YYEEEE. The data belong to a study of T cell changes during pregnancy in multiple sclerosis (dated by TCRdb to between 2019 and 2020). With regard to the full study: The study looked at changes in the T cell repertoire across pregnancy in women with multiple sclerosis.

Receptor amplification or capture employed the immunoSEQ multiplex PCR assay. The table was pulled from immuneACCESS by TCRdb, which kept in-frame rearrangements only. Such tables lose some clones; where checked, under half of the loss comes from unresolved V genes, and the rest has no known cause. In this sample the table shows some 97,000 clones, about 94% of which occur a single time. Of the sample, over 0.7% falls within the top ten clones. The sample in question was peripheral blood, obtained before pregnancy. The sequence derives from a female donor with multiple sclerosis, enrolled in a pregnancy study. The V gene is TRBV5-6 and the J gene is TRBJ2-1; TRBD2 aligns with 8 central bases. The CDR3 region reads CASSLPGGPYSEQFF. The DNA is as follows: TGTGCCAGCAGCTTGCCGGGAGGGCCTTATAGTGAGCAGTTCTTC.